This TCR beta chain was identified during a study of T cell repertoires in cytomegalovirus infection. V lost 2 bases, J lost 4 bases, and 10 bases lay in between. This CDR3 contains 14 residues. Germline loops: CDR1 SGHDN, CDR2 FVKESK. TCRdb fed the reads into MiXCR, producing one record per CDR3 protein. This sample has fewer than 200,000 distinct CDR3 sequences, with roughly 14% found just once. Sample: PBMCs. V gene TRBV14 combines with J gene TRBJ2-3; D uncertain. This clonotype originated in a human donor in good health (CMV status not recorded). Some clones in this sample may be carry-over from other donors' samples. The CDR3 nucleotides read TGTGCCAGCAGCCAATGGGTCCCCCCAGATACGCAGTATTTT. Protein sequence: CASSQWVPPDTQYF.